The clone carrying this TCR beta chain has a count of ten or more. The sample comes from a study of T-cell reconstitution after alpha-beta-depleted transplantation in children. This CDR3 region has 14 residues. With 5 bases clipped from V and 0 bases from J, the junction kept 7 bases outside the gene matches. Germline loops: CDR1 DFQATT, CDR2 SNEGSKA (reference sequence). Unique molecular identifiers were incorporated into the prepared TCRbeta library. One entry per CDR3 protein results from TCRdb running MiXCR on the PCR reads. The table includes about 400,000 distinct CDR3 sequences, about a fifth detected once.

J is TRBJ2-7 and V is TRBV20-1, with 7 bases that match TRBD1. The clonotype originates from a human donor who donated a stem cell graft to a child with acute myeloid leukemia. Sequences were derived from PBMCs from the stem cell graft donor, sampled from the stem cell graft. CDR3 DNA: TGCAGTGCTTCCGGGACAGAGGGCTCCTACGAGCAGTACTTC. It specifies CSASGTEGSYEQYF.